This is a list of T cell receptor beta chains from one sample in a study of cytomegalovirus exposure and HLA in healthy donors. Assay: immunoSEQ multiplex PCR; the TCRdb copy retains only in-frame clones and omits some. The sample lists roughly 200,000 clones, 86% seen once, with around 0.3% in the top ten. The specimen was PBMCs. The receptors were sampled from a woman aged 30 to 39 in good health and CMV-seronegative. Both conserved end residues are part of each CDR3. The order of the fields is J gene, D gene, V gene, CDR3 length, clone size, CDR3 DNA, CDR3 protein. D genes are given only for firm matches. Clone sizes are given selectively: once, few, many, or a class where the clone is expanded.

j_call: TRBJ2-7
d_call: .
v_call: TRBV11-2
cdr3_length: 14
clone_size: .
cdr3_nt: TGTGCCAGCAGCTTAGATAGGGGGTACGACGAGCAGTACTTC
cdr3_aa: CASSLDRGYDEQYF

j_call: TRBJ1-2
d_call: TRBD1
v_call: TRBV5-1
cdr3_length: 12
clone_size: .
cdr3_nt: TGCGCCAGCAAGGAGGGGGCTGGTGGCTACACCTTC
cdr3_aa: CASKEGAGGYTF

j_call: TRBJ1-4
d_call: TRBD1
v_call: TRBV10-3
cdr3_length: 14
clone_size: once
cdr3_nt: TGTGCCATCAGTGGTACAGGGGGTTTTGAAAAACTGTTTTTT
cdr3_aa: CAISGTGGFEKLFF

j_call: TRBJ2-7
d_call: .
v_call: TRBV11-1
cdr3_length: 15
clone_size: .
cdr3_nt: TGTGCCAGCAGCTTATTAGACAGCAGCTCCTACGAGCAGTACTTC
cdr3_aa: CASSLLDSSSYEQYF

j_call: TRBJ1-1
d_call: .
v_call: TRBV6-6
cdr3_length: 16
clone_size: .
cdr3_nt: TGTGCCAGCAGTTATGAGACACCCGGTGTGAACACTGAAGCTTTCTTT
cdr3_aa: CASSYETPGVNTEAFF

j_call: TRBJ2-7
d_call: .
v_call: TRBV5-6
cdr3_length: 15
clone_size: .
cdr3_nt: TGTGCCAGCAGCGGGCTTGGCGGGGGCACCTACGAGCAGTACTTC
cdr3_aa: CASSGLGGGTYEQYF

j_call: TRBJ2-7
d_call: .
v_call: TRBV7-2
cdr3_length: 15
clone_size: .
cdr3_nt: TGTGCCAGCAGCTTAGGGCGGGCCCTCACCTACGAGCAGTACTTC
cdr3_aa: CASSLGRALTYEQYF

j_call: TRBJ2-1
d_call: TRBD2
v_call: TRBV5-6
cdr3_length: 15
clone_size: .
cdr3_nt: TGTGCCAGCAGCCCCCTAGCGGGGGGGATGGATGAGCAGTTCTTC
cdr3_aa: CASSPLAGGMDEQFF

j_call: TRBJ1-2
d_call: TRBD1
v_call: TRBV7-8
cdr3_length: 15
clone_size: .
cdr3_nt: TGTGCCAGCAGCCTCGCCCGGGACAGCGTGGAGATGAGCACCTTC
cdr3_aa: CASSLARDSVEMSTF

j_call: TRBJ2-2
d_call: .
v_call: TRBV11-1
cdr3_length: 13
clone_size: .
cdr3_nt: TGTGCCAGCAGCTATCGGGGAGACGGGGAGCTGTTTTTT
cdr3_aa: CASSYRGDGELFF

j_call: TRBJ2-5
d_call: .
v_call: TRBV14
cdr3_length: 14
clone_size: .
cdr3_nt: TGTGCCAGCAGCCAATCACTAGCACGAGAGACCCAGTACTTC
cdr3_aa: CASSQSLARETQYF

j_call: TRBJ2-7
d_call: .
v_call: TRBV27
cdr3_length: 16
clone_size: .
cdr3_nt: TGTGCCAGCAGTTTTCGGTCGGGTGACTTAGCCTACGAGCAGTACTTC
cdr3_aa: CASSFRSGDLAYEQYF

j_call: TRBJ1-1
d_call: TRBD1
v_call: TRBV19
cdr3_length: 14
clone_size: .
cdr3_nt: TGTGCCAGCCGGGACAGGGGGCTTTACACTGAAGCTTTCTTT
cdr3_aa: CASRDRGLYTEAFF

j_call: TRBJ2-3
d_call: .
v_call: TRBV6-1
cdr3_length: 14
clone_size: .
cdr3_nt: TGTGCCAGCAGTGATCTGTGGGTCGGGAATACGCAGTATTTT
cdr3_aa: CASSDLWVGNTQYF

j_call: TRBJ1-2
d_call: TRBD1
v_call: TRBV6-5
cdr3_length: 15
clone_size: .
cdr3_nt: TGTGCCAGCAGTCCCCCCAGGGGGGATCGCTATGGCTACACCTTC
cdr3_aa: CASSPPRGDRYGYTF

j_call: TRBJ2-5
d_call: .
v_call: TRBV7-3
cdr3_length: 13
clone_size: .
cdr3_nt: TGTGCCAGCAGCTTTGGCAAATCGGAGACCCAGTACTTC
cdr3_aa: CASSFGKSETQYF

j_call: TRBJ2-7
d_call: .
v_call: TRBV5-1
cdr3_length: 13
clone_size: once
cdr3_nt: TGCGCCAGCAGACGGGATCTCTTAAGAGAGCAGTACTTC
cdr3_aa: CASRRDLLREQYF

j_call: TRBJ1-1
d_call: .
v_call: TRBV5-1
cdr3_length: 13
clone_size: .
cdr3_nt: TGCGCCAGCAGCTTTACCGGGACATTAGAAGCTTTCTTT
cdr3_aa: CASSFTGTLEAFF

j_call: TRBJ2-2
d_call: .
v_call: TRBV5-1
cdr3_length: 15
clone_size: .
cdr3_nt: TGCGCCAGCAGCTTGGGAGGGGGAAACACCGGGGAGCTGTTTTTT
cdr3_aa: CASSLGGGNTGELFF

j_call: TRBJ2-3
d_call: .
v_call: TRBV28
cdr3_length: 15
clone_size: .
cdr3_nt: TGTGCCAGCAGCCTTTTAGGCGGGCTCGCAGATACGCAGTATTTT
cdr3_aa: CASSLLGGLADTQYF

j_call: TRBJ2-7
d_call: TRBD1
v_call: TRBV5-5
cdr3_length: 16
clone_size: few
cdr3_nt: TGTGCCAGCAGCACGGGACAGGTTCTCTACTCCTACGAGCAGTACTTC
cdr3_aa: CASSTGQVLYSYEQYF

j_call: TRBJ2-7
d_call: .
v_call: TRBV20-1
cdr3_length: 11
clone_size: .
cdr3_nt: TGCAGTGCTAGGTCTAACGGGGAGCAGTACTTC
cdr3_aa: CSARSNGEQYF

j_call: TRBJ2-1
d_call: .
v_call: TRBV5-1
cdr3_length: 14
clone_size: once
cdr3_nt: TGCGCCAGCAGACGCGACGCGGGTAACGATGAGCAGTTCTTC
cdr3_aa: CASRRDAGNDEQFF

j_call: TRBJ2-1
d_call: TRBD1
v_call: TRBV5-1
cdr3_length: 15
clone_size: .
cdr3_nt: TGCGCCAGCAGCACATCCGGGACAGGGCGGAATGAGCAGTTCTTC
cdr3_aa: CASSTSGTGRNEQFF

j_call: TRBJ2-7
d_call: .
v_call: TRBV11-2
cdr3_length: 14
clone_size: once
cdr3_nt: TGTGCCAGCAGCTTCCCCTCCGGTTGGTACGAGCAGTACTTC
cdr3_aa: CASSFPSGWYEQYF

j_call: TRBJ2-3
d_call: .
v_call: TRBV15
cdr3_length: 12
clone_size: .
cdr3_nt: TGTGCCACCAGCAGAGACGTTGATACGCAGTATTTT
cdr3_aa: CATSRDVDTQYF

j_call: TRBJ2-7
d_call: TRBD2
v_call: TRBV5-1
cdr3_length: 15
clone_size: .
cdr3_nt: TGCGCCAGCAGCTTGGGGCTAGCGGGGGGCCTCGAGCAGTACTTC
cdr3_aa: CASSLGLAGGLEQYF

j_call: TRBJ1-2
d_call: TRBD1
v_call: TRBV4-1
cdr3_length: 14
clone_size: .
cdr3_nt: TGCGCCAGCAGCCACGGACAGGGAATTGGTGTCTACACCTTC
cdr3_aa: CASSHGQGIGVYTF

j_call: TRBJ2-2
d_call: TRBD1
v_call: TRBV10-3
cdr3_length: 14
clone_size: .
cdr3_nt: TGTGCCATCAGTGCTACAGGGGTCACCGGGGAGCTGTTTTTT
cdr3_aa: CAISATGVTGELFF

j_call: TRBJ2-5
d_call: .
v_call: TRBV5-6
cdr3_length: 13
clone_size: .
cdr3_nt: TGTGCCAGCAGCTTGAGGGGGAGCGAGACCCAGTACTTC
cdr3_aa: CASSLRGSETQYF

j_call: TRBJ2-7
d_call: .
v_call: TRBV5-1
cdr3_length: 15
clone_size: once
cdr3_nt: TGCGCCAGCAGCTTGGGGAACGGCCGGGTCGACGAGCAGTACTTC
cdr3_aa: CASSLGNGRVDEQYF

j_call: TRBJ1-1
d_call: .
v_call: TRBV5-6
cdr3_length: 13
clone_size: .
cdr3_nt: TGTGCCAGCAGCTCCCGTAGTACCCTTGAAGCTTTCTTT
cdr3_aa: CASSSRSTLEAFF

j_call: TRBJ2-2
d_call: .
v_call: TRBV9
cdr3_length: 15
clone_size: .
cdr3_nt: TGTGCCAGCAGCGTAGTGAGGGAGAACACCGGGGAGCTGTTTTTT
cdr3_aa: CASSVVRENTGELFF

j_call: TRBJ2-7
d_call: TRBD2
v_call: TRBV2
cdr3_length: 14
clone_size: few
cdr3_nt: TGTGCCAGCAGTCCGGGACTAGCGGCTTACGAGCAGTACTTC
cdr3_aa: CASSPGLAAYEQYF

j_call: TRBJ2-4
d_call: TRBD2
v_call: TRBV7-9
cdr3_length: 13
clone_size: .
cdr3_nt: TGTGCCAGCAGCTTAGCCGGGAGGAACATTCAGTACTTC
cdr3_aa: CASSLAGRNIQYF

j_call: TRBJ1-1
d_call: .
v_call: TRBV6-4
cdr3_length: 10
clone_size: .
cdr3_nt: TGTGCCAGCAAGGGGACTGAAGCTTTCTTT
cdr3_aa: CASKGTEAFF

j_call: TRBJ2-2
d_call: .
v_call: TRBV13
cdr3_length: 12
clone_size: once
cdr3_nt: TGTGCCAGCTCCGGGAACACCGGGGAGCTGTTTTTT
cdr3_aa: CASSGNTGELFF

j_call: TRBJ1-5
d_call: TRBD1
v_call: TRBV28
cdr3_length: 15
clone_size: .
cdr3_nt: TGTGCCAGCAGTATGCCCGGGACAGTCAATCAGCCCCAGCATTTT
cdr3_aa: CASSMPGTVNQPQHF

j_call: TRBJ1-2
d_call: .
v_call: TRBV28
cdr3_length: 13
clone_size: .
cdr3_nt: TGTGCCAGCAACAATCTCGCCAGGTCTGGCTACACCTTC
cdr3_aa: CASNNLARSGYTF

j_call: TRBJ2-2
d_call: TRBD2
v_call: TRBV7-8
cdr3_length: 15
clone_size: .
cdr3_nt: TGTGCCAGCAGCCAAACCCCGGGGGGATCCGGGGAGCTGTTTTTT
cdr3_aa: CASSQTPGGSGELFF

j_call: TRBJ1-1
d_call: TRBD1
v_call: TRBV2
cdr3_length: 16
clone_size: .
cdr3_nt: TGTGCCAGCAGTGAGTTCCGGACAGGGGGGAACACTGAAGCTTTCTTT
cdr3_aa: CASSEFRTGGNTEAFF

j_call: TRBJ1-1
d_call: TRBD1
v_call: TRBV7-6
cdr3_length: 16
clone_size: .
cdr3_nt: TGTGCCAGCAGCTTAGCGCTTGGAGGGGGCCGCACTGAAGCTTTCTTT
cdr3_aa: CASSLALGGGRTEAFF

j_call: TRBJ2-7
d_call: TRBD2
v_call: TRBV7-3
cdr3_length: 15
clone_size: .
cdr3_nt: TGTGCCAGCAGCTTACGGGCGGGAGGTCTCTACGAGCAGTACTTC
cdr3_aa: CASSLRAGGLYEQYF

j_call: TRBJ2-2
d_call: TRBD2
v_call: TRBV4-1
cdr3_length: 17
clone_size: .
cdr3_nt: TGCGCCAGCAGCCAAGATATCGTGGTAGCGGGGGCCGGGGAGCTGTTTTTT
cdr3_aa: CASSQDIVVAGAGELFF